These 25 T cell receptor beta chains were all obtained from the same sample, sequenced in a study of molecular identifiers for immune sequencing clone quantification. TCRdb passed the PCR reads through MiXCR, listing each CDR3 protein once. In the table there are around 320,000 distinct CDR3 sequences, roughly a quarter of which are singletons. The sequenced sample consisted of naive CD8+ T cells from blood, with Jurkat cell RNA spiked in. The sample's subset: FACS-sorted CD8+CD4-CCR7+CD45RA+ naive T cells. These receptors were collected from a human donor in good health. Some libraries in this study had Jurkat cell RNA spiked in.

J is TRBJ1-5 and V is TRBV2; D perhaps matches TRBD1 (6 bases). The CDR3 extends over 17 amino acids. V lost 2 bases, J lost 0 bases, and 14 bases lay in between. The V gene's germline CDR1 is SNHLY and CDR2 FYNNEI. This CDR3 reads CASSEYRVPYSNQPQHF. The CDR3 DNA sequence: TGTGCCAGCAGTGAATACAGGGTACCCTATAGCAATCAGCCCCAGCATTTT.

This CDR3 is CAWSLAGTDTQYF. CDR3 sequence (DNA): TGTGCCTGGAGCCTAGCGGGAACAGATACGCAGTATTTT. This sequence joins TRBV30 and TRBJ2-3, with 9 bases aligning to TRBD2. Germline values: CDR1 GTSNPN, CDR2 SVGIG (reference sequence). J gave up 3 bases and V 3 bases, and 1 base lay outside the gene matches. The CDR3 runs to 13 residues.

This CDR3 reads CASSYAGAGDEQFF. CDR3 in DNA: TGTGCCAGCAGTTACGCGGGGGCCGGGGATGAGCAGTTCTTC. The chain links TRBV6-5 to TRBJ2-1, with a possible D match to TRBD2 (7 bases). Germline CDR1 reads MNHEY; CDR2 reads SVGAGI. Trimming left V 2 bases short and J 8 bases short, with 13 bases between. The CDR3 runs to 14 residues.

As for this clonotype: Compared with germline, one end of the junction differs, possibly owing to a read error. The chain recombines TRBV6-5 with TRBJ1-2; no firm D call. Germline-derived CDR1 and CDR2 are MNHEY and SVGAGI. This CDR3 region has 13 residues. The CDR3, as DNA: TGTGCCAGCAGTTACTCCCCCAACTATGGCTTCACCTTC. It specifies CASSYSPNYGFTF.

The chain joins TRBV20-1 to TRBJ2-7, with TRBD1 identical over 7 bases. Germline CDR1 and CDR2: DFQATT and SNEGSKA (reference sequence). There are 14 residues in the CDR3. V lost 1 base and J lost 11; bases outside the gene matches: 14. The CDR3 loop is CSARGWDSRDPEYF. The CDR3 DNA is TGCAGTGCTAGAGGGTGGGACAGCCGGGACCCCGAGTACTTC.

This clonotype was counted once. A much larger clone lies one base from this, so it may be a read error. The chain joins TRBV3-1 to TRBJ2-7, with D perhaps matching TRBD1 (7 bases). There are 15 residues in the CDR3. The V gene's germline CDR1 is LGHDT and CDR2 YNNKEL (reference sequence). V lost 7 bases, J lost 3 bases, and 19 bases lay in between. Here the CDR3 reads CASNRGTVPDYEQYF. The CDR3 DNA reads TGTGCCAGCAACCGGGGGACAGTTCCAGACTACGAGCAGTACTTC.

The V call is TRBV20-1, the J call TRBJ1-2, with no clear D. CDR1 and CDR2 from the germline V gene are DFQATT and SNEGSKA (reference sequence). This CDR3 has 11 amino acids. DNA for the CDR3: TGCAGCACACGCGCCATAGATGGCTACACCTTC. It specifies CSTRAIDGYTF.

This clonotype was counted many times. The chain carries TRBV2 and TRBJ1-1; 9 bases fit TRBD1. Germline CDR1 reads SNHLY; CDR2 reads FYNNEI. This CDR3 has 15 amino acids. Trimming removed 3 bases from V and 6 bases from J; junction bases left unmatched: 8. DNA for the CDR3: TGTGCCAGCAGTGAGGGACAGGGCCTTTTATCTGAAGCTTTCTTT. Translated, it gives CASSEGQGLLSEAFF.

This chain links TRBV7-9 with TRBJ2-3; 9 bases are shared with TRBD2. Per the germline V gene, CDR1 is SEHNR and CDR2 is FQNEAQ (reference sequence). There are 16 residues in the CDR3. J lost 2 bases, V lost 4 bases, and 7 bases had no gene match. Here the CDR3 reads CASSSPWTSDTDTQYF. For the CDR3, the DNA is TGTGCCAGCAGCTCACCGTGGACTAGCGACACAGATACGCAGTATTTT.

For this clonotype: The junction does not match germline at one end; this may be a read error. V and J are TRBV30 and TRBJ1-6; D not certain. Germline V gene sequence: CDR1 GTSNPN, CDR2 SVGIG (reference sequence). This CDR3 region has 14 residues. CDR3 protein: CAWSVGPDLSTLHF. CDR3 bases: TGTGCCTGGAGTGTGGGCCCGGACCTTTCAACCCTCCACTTT.

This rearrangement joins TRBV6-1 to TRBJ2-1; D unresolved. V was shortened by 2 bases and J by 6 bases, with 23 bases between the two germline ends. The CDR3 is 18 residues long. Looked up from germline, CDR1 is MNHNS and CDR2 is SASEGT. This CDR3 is CASSERVDPRSPFNEQFF. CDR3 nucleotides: TGTGCCAGCAGTGAAAGGGTCGACCCGCGGTCCCCTTTCAATGAGCAGTTCTTC.

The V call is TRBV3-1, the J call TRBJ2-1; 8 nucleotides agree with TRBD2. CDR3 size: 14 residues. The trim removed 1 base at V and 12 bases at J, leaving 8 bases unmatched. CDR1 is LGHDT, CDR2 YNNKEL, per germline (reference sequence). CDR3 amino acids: CASSQGMWAGGQFF. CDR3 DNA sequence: TGTGCCAGCAGCCAAGGAATGTGGGCGGGGGGGCAGTTCTTC.

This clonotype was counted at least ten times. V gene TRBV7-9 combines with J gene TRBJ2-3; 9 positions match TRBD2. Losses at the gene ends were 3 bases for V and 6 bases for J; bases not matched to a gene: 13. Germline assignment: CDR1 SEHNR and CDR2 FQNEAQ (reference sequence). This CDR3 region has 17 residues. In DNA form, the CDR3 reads TGTGCCAGCAGCTTGAATGTAGCGGGAGAAATTTCGGATACGCAGTATTTT. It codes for CASSLNVAGEISDTQYF.

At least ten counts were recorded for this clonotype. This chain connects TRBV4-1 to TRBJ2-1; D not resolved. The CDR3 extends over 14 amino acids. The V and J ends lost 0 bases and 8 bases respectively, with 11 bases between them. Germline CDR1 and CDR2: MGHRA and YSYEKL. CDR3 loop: CASSQDPGPDEQFF. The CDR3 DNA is TGCGCCAGCAGCCAAGATCCTGGGCCCGATGAGCAGTTCTTC.

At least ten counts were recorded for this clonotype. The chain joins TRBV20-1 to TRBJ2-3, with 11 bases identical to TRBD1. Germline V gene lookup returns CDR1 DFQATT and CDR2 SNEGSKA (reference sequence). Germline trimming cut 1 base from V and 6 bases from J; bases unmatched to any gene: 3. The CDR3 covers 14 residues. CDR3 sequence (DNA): TGCAGTGCTAGAGGGGGGACAGGGGGTGATACGCAGTATTTT. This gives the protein CSARGGTGGDTQYF.

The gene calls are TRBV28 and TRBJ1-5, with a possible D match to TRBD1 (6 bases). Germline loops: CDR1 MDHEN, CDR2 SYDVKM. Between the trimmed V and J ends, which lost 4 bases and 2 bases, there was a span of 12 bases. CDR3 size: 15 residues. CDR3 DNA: TGTGCCAGCAGTTACCCCAGGGGTGGCAATCAGCCCCAGCATTTT. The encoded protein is CASSYPRGGNQPQHF.

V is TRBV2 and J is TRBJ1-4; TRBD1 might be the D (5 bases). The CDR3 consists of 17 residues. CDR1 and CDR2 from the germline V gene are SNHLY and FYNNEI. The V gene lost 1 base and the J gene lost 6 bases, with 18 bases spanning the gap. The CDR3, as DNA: TGTGCCAGCAGTGAAGAACGAGGCGGGGCCTTCTATGAAAAACTGTTTTTT. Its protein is CASSEERGGAFYEKLFF.

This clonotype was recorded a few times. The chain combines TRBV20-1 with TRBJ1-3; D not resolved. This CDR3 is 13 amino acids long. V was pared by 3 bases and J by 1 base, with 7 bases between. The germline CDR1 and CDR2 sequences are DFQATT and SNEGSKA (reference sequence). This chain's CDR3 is CSARGKSGNTIYF. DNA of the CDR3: TGCAGTGCTAGGGGTAAATCTGGAAACACCATATATTTT.

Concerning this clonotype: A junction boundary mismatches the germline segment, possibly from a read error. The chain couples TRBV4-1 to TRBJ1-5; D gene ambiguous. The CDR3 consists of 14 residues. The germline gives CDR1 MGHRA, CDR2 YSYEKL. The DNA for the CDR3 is TGCGCCAGCAGCCAAGGGACCCCTGGTCAGCCCCCGCATTTT. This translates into CASSQGTPGQPPHF.

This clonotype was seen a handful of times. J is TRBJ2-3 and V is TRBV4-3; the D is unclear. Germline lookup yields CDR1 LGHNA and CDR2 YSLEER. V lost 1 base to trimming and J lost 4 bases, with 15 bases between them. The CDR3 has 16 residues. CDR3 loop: CASSQGSVRSSDTQYF. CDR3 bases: TGCGCCAGCAGCCAAGGGAGCGTGAGGAGCTCAGATACGCAGTATTTT.

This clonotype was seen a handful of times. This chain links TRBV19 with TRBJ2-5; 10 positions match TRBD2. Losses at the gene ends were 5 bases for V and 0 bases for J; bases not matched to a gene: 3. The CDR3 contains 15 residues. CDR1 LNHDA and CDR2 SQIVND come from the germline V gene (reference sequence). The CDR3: CASSASGGNQETQYF. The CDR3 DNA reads TGTGCCAGTAGTGCTAGCGGGGGTAACCAAGAGACCCAGTACTTC. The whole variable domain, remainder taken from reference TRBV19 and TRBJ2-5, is DGGITQSPKYLFRKEGQNVTLSCEQNLNHDAMYWYRQDPGQGLRLIYYSQIVNDFQKGDIAEGYSVSREKKESFPLTVTSAQKNPTAFYLCASSASGGNQETQYFGPGTRLLVL.

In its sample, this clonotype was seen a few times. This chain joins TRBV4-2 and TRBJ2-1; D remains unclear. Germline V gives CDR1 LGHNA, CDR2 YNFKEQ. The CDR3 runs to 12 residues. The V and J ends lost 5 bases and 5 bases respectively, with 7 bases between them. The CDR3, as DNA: TGTGCCAGCAGCGAAACGAACAATGAGCAGTTCTTC. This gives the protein CASSETNNEQFF.

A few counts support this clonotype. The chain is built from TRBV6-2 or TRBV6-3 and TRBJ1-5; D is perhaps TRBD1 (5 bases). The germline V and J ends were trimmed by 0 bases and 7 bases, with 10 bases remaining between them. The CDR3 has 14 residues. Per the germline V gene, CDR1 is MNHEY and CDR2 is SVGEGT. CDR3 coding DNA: TGTGCCAGCAGTTACTCGGGAGGGGCCCAGCCCCAGCATTTT. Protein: CASSYSGGAQPQHF.

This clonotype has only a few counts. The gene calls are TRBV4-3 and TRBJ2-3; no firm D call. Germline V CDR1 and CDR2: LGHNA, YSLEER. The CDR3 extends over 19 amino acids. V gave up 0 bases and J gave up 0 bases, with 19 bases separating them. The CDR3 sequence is CASSQDRKLLGPSTDTQYF. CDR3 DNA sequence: TGCGCCAGCAGCCAAGATAGAAAGTTACTGGGCCCGAGCACAGATACGCAGTATTTT.

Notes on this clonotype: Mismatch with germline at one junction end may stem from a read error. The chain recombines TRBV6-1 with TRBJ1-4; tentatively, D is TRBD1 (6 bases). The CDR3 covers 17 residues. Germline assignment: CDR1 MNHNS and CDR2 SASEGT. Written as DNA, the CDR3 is TGTGCCAGCAGTGAAGCGCGGGGGCGGACCTCAAATGAAGAACTGTTTTTT. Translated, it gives CASSEARGRTSNEELFF.